The 6 T cell receptor beta chains below come from one sample, sequenced in a study of OX40 agonist ivuxolimab in advanced cancers. Using immunoSEQ multiplex PCR, the repertoire was profiled, and TCRdb retains in-frame clones only, with some absent. The sample records some 65,000 clones, about nine tenths being singletons. The sample consisted of CD4+ or CD8+ T cells sorted from blood, taken in a trial of the OX40 agonist ivuxolimab. The receptors were sampled from an adult with an advanced solid tumor such as melanoma, head and neck, liver or kidney cancer.

V usage is TRBV7-2 and J usage is TRBJ2-1; perhaps TRBD1 as D (5 bases). The V end lost 1 base, the J end lost 5 bases, and 15 bases lay between the germline ends. The CDR3 length is 16 residues. Per the germline V gene, CDR1 is SGHTA and CDR2 is FQGNSA. This CDR3 reads CASSLGLPGFHNEQFF. For the CDR3, the DNA is TGTGCCAGCAGCTTAGGGCTCCCAGGGTTCCACAATGAGCAGTTCTTC.

J is TRBJ1-4 and V is TRBV7-2, with 9 nucleotides matching TRBD1. Per the germline V gene, CDR1 is SGHTA and CDR2 is FQGNSA. V was clipped by 5 bases and J by 1 base; unmatched bases: 8. CDR3 length equals 17 residues. The CDR3 loop reads CASSRGQGTQTNEKLFF. CDR3 bases: TGTGCCAGCAGCCGAGGACAGGGGACACAAACTAATGAAAAACTGTTTTTT.

This clone was seen a single time. The rearrangement links TRBV6-1 to TRBJ2-7, with a weak D call TRBD1 (6 bases). Per germline, CDR1 MNHNS and CDR2 SASEGT. This CDR3 spans 13 amino acids. V was pared by 2 bases and J by 4 bases, with 9 bases between. The CDR3 spells CASSELQGYEQYF. The CDR3 DNA is TGTGCCAGCAGTGAACTACAGGGATACGAGCAGTACTTC.

The chain couples TRBV15 to TRBJ2-1, with D possibly TRBD2 on 5 matching bases. The germline gives CDR1 LNHNV, CDR2 YYDKDF (reference sequence). CDR3 length: 14 residues. Trimming shortened V by 4 bases and J by 7 bases, and 14 bases separated the two germline ends. CDR3 residues: CATSIGVEPNEQFF. CDR3 bases: TGTGCCACCAGCATCGGGGTCGAGCCAAATGAGCAGTTCTTC.

The chain has TRBV5-1 and TRBJ2-1, with 8 nucleotides matching TRBD2. The V segment lost 4 bases and the J segment 1 base; nucleotides outside the gene matches: 4. Germline assignment: CDR1 SGHRS and CDR2 YFSETQ. CDR3 size: 15 residues. CDR3 protein: CASSQAGESYNEQFF. CDR3 coding DNA: TGCGCCAGCAGCCAAGCGGGGGAGTCCTACAATGAGCAGTTCTTC.

J is TRBJ2-1 and V is TRBV7-2; no clear D. Trimming pared 3 bases from V and 5 bases from J, leaving 17 bases between. CDR1 and CDR2 from the germline V gene are SGHTA and FQGNSA. This CDR3 has 16 amino acids. CDR3 sequence: CASSFRISTPHNEQFF. The CDR3 DNA reads as TGTGCCAGCAGCTTTAGAATTAGCACCCCGCACAATGAGCAGTTCTTC.